The rows below give T cell receptor beta chains drawn from one sample of a study of technical replicates of blood from several donors. TCRdb keeps only in-frame clones here, not all; method: immunoSEQ multiplex PCR. The data hold about 59,000 clones, with 97% observed a single time. The sample taken for sequencing was T cells isolated from PBMCs. These receptors all come from a human donor in good health. Each CDR3 is given with its conserved first and last residue. The D gene is left open where the match is weak. Clone size is shown for a subset of rows, as once, few, many or a class of expanded clone.

TRBV6-1	.	TRBJ2-1	.	CASSENAGSSSYNEQFF	TGTGCCAGCAGTGAAAATGCTGGGAGTAGCTCCTACAATGAGCAGTTCTTC
TRBV4-1	TRBD2	TRBJ2-3	.	CASSPSRDSLAGGDTQYF	TGCGCCAGCAGCCCATCCAGGGACTCACTAGCGGGGGGAGATACGCAGTATTTT
TRBV5-8	.	TRBJ2-3	.	CASSHPPGGRTQYF	TGTGCCAGCAGCCACCCGCCGGGGGGCCGTACGCAGTATTTT
TRBV25-1	.	TRBJ2-7	.	CASSETGRDEQYF	TGTGCCAGCAGTGAAACAGGGAGGGACGAGCAGTACTTC
TRBV2	TRBD2	TRBJ2-7	once	CASSRTSGGTYEQYF	TGTGCCAGCAGTAGGACTAGCGGGGGTACCTACGAGCAGTACTTC
TRBV5-1	TRBD1	TRBJ2-5	.	CASSRRGQGETQYF	TGCGCCAGCAGCCGACGGGGACAGGGGGAGACCCAGTACTTC
TRBV7-6	TRBD2	TRBJ2-1	.	CASSQMGGGGWFF	TGTGCCAGCAGTCAGATGGGTGGCGGGGGATGGTTCTTC
TRBV6-4	.	TRBJ1-3	.	CASSDDSSGNTIYF	TGTGCCAGCAGTGACGACAGCTCTGGAAACACCATATATTTT
TRBV18	TRBD2	TRBJ2-7	.	CASSLPVLSAGGPIDEQYF	TGTGCCAGCTCACTACCTGTCCTCTCAGCGGGAGGGCCCATCGACGAGCAGTACTTC
TRBV29-1	.	TRBJ2-7	.	CSVVLSRDYEQYF	TGCAGCGTTGTCCTTTCGAGGGACTACGAGCAGTACTTC
TRBV27	TRBD1	TRBJ2-1	.	CASSRTGQGRNEQFF	TGTGCCAGCAGTCGAACCGGACAGGGAAGGAATGAGCAGTTCTTC
TRBV12-5	TRBD1	TRBJ1-1	.	CASGLDDRGTEAFF	TGTGCTAGTGGTTTGGATGACAGGGGCACTGAAGCTTTCTTT
TRBV29-1	TRBD2	TRBJ2-3	.	CSVVLVLLAGGDPDTQYF	TGCAGCGTTGTTCTCGTTCTGCTAGCGGGGGGGGACCCAGATACGCAGTATTTT
TRBV4-1	.	TRBJ2-2	once	CASTGGNTGELFF	TGCGCCAGCACCGGGGGGAACACCGGGGAGCTGTTTTTT
TRBV27	TRBD2	TRBJ2-7	.	CASSHGTSAYYEQYF	TGTGCCAGCAGTCACGGGACTAGCGCTTACTACGAGCAGTACTTC
TRBV2	TRBD1	TRBJ1-2	.	CASTLRGGPYGYTF	TGTGCCAGCACCTTGAGAGGGGGCCCCTATGGCTACACCTTC
TRBV5-4	TRBD2	TRBJ2-7	.	CASSFSLAGVDSYEQYF	TGTGCCAGCAGCTTTTCACTAGCGGGGGTAGACTCCTACGAGCAGTACTTC
TRBV27	.	TRBJ2-7	.	CASSSLRYSYEQYF	TGTGCCAGCAGTTCCCTACGATACTCCTACGAGCAGTACTTC
TRBV10-3	.	TRBJ2-7	.	CAISESNLGGNEQYF	TGTGCCATCAGTGAGTCGAATCTAGGGGGTAACGAGCAGTACTTC
TRBV29-1	TRBD2	TRBJ2-1	.	CSVELAGGLNEQFF	TGCAGCGTTGAACTAGCGGGAGGGCTCAATGAGCAGTTCTTC